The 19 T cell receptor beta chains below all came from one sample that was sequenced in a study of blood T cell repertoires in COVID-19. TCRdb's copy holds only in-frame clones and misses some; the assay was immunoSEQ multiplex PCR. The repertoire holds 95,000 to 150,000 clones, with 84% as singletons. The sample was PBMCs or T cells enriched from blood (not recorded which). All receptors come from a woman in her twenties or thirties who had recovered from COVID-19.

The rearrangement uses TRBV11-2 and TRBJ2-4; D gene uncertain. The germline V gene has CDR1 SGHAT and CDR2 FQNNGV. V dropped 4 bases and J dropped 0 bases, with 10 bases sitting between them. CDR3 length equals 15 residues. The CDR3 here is CASSSLRLAKNIQYF. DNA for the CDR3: TGTGCCAGCAGCTCCCTAAGACTAGCCAAAAACATTCAGTACTTC.

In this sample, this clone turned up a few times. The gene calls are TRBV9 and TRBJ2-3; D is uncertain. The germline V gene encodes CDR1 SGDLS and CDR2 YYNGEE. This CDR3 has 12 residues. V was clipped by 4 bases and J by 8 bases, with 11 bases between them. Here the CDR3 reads CASSTPPGTQYF. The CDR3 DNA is TGTGCCAGCAGCACCCCGCCCGGTACGCAGTATTTT.

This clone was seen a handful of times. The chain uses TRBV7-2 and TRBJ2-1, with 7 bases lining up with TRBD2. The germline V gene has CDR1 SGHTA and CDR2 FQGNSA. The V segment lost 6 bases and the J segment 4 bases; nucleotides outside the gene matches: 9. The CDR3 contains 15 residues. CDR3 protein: CASSAAAGRYNEQFF. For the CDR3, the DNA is TGTGCCAGCAGTGCGGCAGCGGGAAGATACAATGAGCAGTTCTTC.

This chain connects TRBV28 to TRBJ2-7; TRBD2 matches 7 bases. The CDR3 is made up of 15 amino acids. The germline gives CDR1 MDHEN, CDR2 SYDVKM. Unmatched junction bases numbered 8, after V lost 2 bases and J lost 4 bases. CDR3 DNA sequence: TGTGCCAGCAGTTTAGCGGGAGCTAAGGGGTACGAGCAGTACTTC. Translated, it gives CASSLAGAKGYEQYF.

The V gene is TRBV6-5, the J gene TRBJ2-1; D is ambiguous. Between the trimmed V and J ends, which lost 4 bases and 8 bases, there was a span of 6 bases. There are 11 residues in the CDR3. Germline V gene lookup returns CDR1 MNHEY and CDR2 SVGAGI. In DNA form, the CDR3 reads TGTGCCAGCAGTTCTAAACATGAGCAGTTCTTC. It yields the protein CASSSKHEQFF.

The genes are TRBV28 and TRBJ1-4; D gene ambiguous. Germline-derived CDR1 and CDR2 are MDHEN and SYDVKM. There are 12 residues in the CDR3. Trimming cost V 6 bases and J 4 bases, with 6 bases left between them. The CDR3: CASSEGNEKLFF. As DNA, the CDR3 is TGTGCCAGCAGCGAGGGTAATGAAAAACTGTTTTTT.

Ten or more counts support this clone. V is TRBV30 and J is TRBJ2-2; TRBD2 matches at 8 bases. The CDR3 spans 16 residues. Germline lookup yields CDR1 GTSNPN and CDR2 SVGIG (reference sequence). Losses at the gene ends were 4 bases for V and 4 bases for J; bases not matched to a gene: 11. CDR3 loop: CAWTSGGAVSTGELFF. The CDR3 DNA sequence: TGTGCCTGGACCTCCGGGGGGGCAGTGAGCACCGGGGAGCTGTTTTTT.

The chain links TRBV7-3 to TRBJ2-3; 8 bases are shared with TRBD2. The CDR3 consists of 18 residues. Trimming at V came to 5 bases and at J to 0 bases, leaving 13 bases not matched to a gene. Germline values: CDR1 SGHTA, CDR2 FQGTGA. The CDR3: CASSLTPGGGISTDTQYF. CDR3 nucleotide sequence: TGTGCCAGCAGCCTGACGCCCGGCGGGGGGATTAGCACAGATACGCAGTATTTT.

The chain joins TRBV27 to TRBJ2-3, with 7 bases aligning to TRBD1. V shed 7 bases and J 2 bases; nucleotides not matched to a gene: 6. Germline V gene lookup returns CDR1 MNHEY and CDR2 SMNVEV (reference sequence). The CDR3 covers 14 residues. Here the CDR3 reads CASTSGTVTDTQYF. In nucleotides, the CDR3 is TGTGCCAGCACCTCTGGGACAGTCACAGATACGCAGTATTTT.

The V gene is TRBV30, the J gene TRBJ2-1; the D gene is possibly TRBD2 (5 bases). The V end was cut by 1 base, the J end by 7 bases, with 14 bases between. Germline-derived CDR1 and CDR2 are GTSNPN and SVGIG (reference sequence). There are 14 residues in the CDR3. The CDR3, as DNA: TGTGCCTGGAGTGGAGCGGCCGGCGGAAATGAGCAGTTCTTC. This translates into CAWSGAAGGNEQFF.

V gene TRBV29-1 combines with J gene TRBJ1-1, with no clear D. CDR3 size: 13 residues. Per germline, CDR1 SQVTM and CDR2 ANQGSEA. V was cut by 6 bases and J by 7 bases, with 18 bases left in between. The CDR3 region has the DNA TGCAGCGTGCTCTCGGTTCAGGCAAGTGAAGCTTTCTTT. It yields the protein CSVLSVQASEAFF.

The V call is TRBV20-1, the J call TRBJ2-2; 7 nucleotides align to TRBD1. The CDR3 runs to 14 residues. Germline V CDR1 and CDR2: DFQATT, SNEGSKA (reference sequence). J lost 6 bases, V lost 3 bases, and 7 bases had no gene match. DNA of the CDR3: TGCAGTGCTAGTAAGGGGGCCATCGCCGGGGAGCTGTTTTTT. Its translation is CSASKGAIAGELFF.

CDR3 bases: TGTGCCAGCAGTTACTCTGGCCTAGCGGGTAACGAGCAGTACTTC. Protein sequence: CASSYSGLAGNEQYF. The V call is TRBV6-5, the J call TRBJ2-7, with 8 bases aligning to TRBD2. The CDR3 has 15 residues. Germline CDR1 and CDR2: MNHEY and SVGAGI. V gave up 0 bases and J gave up 5 bases; unmatched junction bases: 6.

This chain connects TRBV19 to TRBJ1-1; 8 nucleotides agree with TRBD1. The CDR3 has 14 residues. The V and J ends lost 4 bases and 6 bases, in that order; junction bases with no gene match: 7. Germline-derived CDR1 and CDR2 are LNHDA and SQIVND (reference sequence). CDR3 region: CASSRDGQGSEAFF. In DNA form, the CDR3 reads TGTGCCAGTAGTAGAGACGGACAGGGCTCTGAAGCTTTCTTT. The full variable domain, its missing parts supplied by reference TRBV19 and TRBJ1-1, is DGGITQSPKYLFRKEGQNVTLSCEQNLNHDAMYWYRQDPGQGLRLIYYSQIVNDFQKGDIAEGYSVSREKKESFPLTVTSAQKNPTAFYLCASSRDGQGSEAFFGQGTRLTVV.

The CDR3 loop reads CASSEGQGARVQETQYF. DNA for the CDR3: TGTGCCAGCAGCGAGGGACAGGGGGCGAGGGTCCAAGAGACCCAGTACTTC. J is TRBJ2-5 and V is TRBV11-3; TRBD1 aligns across 12 bases. CDR3 length: 17 amino acids. With 5 bases clipped from V and 1 base from J, the junction kept 8 bases outside the gene matches. Germline CDR1 is SGHNT and CDR2 is YENEEA.

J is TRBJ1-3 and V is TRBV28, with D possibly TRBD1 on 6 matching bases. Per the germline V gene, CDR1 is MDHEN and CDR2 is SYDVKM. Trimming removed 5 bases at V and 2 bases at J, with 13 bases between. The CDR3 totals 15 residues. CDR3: CASSPATGTGNTIYF. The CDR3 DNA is TGTGCCAGCAGTCCAGCCACAGGGACTGGAAACACCATATATTTT.

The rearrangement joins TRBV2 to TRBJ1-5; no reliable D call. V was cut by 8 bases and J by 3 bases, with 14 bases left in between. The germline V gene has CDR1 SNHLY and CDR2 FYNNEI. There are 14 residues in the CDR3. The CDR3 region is CASERRYNNQPQHF. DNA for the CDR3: TGTGCCAGCGAAAGGAGATACAACAATCAGCCCCAGCATTTT.

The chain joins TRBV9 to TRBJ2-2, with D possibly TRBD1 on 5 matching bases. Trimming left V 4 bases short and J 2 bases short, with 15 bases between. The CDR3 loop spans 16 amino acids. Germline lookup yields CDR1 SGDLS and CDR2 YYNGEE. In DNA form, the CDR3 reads TGTGCCAGCAGCAAAGGCAGGGTAGCAAACACCGGGGAGCTGTTTTTT. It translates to CASSKGRVANTGELFF.

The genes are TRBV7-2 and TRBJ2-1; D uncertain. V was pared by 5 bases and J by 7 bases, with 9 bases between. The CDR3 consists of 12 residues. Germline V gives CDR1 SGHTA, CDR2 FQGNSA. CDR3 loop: CASSRARNEQFF. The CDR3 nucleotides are TGTGCCAGCAGCCGAGCGAGGAATGAGCAGTTCTTC.